Presented here are 17 T cell receptor beta chains from one specimen sequenced in a study of T cell changes during pregnancy in multiple sclerosis. Repertoires were generated with immunoSEQ multiplex PCR, while TCRdb's copy carries only in-frame clones and drops some. The sample shows around 27,000 clones, around nine tenths of them seen only once. Specimen: CD4+ T cells from peripheral blood mononuclear cells, collected in the first trimester of pregnancy. Every receptor here comes from a female donor with multiple sclerosis, enrolled in a pregnancy study.

In regard to this clone: The junction and the germline gene differ at one end; a read error may be behind it. Other nucleotide sequences from this sample produce the same CDR3. This sequence joins TRBV28 and TRBJ2-3; D gene uncertain. CDR1 and CDR2 (germline): MDHEN, SYDVKM. This CDR3 region has 13 residues. CDR3 nucleotides: TGTGCCAGCAGTTTCTCCCCCACAGATACACAGTATTTT. Translated, it gives CASSFSPTDTQYF.

This clone was observed a single time. The V gene is TRBV7-9, the J gene TRBJ1-2; tentatively, D is TRBD1 (6 bases). This CDR3 spans 16 amino acids. V dropped 5 bases and J dropped 3 bases, with 19 bases sitting between them. The germline gives CDR1 SEHNR, CDR2 FQNEAQ (reference sequence). The chain's CDR3 is CASSLPYNTGYYGYTF. CDR3 in DNA: TGTGCCAGCAGCCTTCCTTACAATACAGGGTACTATGGCTACACCTTC.

The CDR3 DNA is TGTGCCAGCAGCTTGATAGCGGAGACGAACTATGGCTACACCTTC. Translated, it gives CASSLIAETNYGYTF. This rearrangement joins TRBV5-5 to TRBJ1-2; D call uncertain. The germline V gene has CDR1 SGHKS and CDR2 YYEKEE (reference sequence). V was pared by 1 base and J by 2 bases, with 12 bases between. The length of the CDR3 is 15 residues.

The J gene is TRBJ1-3, the V gene TRBV30, with no clear D. V lost 2 bases to trimming and J lost 4 bases, with 9 bases between them. The germline V gene has CDR1 GTSNPN and CDR2 SVGIG (reference sequence). The CDR3 sequence is 13 residues long. CDR3 coding DNA: TGTGCCTGGAGTAGCTTGACAGGAAACACCATATATTTT. Translated: CAWSSLTGNTIYF.

The chain is built from TRBV2 and TRBJ2-5; TRBD2 is a possible D gene (7 bases). This CDR3 has 14 amino acids. CDR1 is SNHLY, CDR2 FYNNEI, per germline. Between the trimmed V and J ends, which lost 3 bases and 4 bases, there was a span of 12 bases. The CDR3 region is CASSDGGQRETQYF. In DNA, the CDR3 is TGTGCCAGCAGTGACGGGGGGCAGAGAGAGACCCAGTACTTC. The full variable domain, completed using reference TRBV2 and TRBJ2-5, is EPEVTQTPSHQVTQMGQEVILRCVPISNHLYFYWYRQILGQKVEFLVSFYNNEISEKSEIFDDQFSVERPDGSNFTLKIRSTKLEDSAMYFCASSDGGQRETQYFGPGTRLLVL.

The genes are TRBV7-9 and TRBJ1-1; 7 nucleotides agree with TRBD1. CDR1 and CDR2 from the germline V gene are SEHNR and FQNEAQ (reference sequence). The V segment lost 2 bases and the J segment 6 bases; nucleotides outside the gene matches: 6. The CDR3 length is 14 residues. The CDR3 DNA is TGTGCCAGCAGCTTATTCACAGGGGCTCCTGAAGCTTTCTTT. Its translation: CASSLFTGAPEAFF.

This chain joins TRBV18 and TRBJ2-3; 10 bases map to TRBD2. The CDR3 is 14 residues long. Germline V CDR1 and CDR2: KGHSH, LQKENI. The V gene end was trimmed by 7 bases and the J gene end by 6 bases; junction bases not matched to a gene: 7. The DNA of the CDR3 is TGTGCCAGCTTCCCGGGACTAGCGTCGGATACGCAGTATTTT. As protein: CASFPGLASDTQYF.

The chain recombines TRBV4-2 with TRBJ1-2; possible D gene TRBD1, 5 bases. V shed 0 bases and J shed 4 bases, with 12 bases lying between them. Germline CDR1 is LGHNA and CDR2 is YNFKEQ. The CDR3 runs 15 residues. This CDR3 reads CASSQDGAGRYGYTF. As DNA, the CDR3 is TGTGCCAGCAGCCAAGACGGTGCAGGGCGCTATGGCTACACCTTC.

Of note for this clone: One junction end does not reproduce the germline sequence, and a read error may be involved. The chain uses TRBV6-5 and TRBJ2-5, with D perhaps TRBD1 (5 bases). Per germline, CDR1 MNHEY and CDR2 SVGAGI. CDR3 length: 14 amino acids. CDR3 sequence (DNA): TGTGCCAGCAGTTACTCAATTGGGCAGGGTTCGTCTCACTTC. Encoded protein: CASSYSIGQGSSHF.

This chain links TRBV13 with TRBJ1-1, with D unresolved. There are 14 residues in the CDR3. The V gene's germline CDR1 is PRHDT and CDR2 FYEKMQ (reference sequence). V gave up 0 bases and J gave up 1 base, with 6 bases separating them. In DNA form, the CDR3 reads TGTGCCAGCAGCTTAGGTCCCGGGAACACTGAAGCTTTCTTT. It specifies CASSLGPGNTEAFF.

The chain employs TRBV19 and TRBJ2-2, with D tentatively TRBD2 (6 bases). Germline CDR1 is LNHDA and CDR2 is SQIVND (reference sequence). The CDR3 loop spans 15 amino acids. The V end lost 7 bases, the J end lost 3 bases, and 15 bases lay between the germline ends. The CDR3: CASKRGGEDTGELFF. The CDR3, as DNA: TGTGCCAGTAAAAGGGGCGGGGAGGACACCGGGGAGCTGTTTTTT.

This chain connects TRBV5-1 to TRBJ2-2; 11 bases are a match to TRBD2. Germline-derived CDR1 and CDR2 are SGHRS and YFSETQ. CDR3 length: 18 residues. Trimming at V came to 0 bases and at J to 1 base, leaving 5 bases not matched to a gene. CDR3 in amino acids: CASSLDGGLAVNTGELFF. The CDR3 DNA reads TGCGCCAGCAGCTTGGATGGGGGACTAGCGGTGAACACCGGGGAGCTGTTTTTT.

This clone has just a few counts. The chain couples TRBV5-1 to TRBJ1-6; a weak D match, TRBD1 (6 bases). Trimming cost V 2 bases and J 2 bases, with 8 bases left between them. Germline CDR1 is SGHRS and CDR2 is YFSETQ. This CDR3 region has 15 residues. The CDR3 protein is CASSFEGAYNSPLHF. The CDR3 nucleotides read TGCGCCAGCAGCTTCGAGGGGGCCTATAATTCACCCCTCCACTTT.

CDR3 DNA sequence: TGTGCCAGCGTTTCCAGAAACGGGGGGGGCTATGGCTACACCTTC. Translating it yields CASVSRNGGGYGYTF. This chain connects TRBV5-6 to TRBJ1-2, with D perhaps TRBD1 (5 bases). The V gene's germline CDR1 is SGHDT and CDR2 YYEEEE. Trimming shortened V by 7 bases and J by 4 bases, and 20 bases separated the two germline ends. CDR3 size: 15 residues.

The V call is TRBV27, the J call TRBJ2-2; D unclear. Trimming cost V 5 bases and J 7 bases, with 14 bases left between them. Germline lookup yields CDR1 MNHEY and CDR2 SMNVEV (reference sequence). The CDR3 sequence is 14 residues long. The CDR3 spells CASSNSPAFGELFF. CDR3 in DNA: TGTGCCAGCAGTAATTCTCCAGCGTTCGGGGAGCTGTTTTTT.

The chain carries TRBV10-1 and TRBJ1-5; no clear D. CDR1 is WNHNN and CDR2 is SYGVQD in the germline V gene (reference sequence). V lost 6 bases and J 3 bases, leaving 9 bases between the germline ends. The CDR3 is 13 amino acids. CDR3 protein: CASSPGNNQPQHF. DNA for the CDR3: TGCGCCAGCAGCCCCGGGAACAATCAGCCCCAGCATTTT.

The V call is TRBV9, the J call TRBJ2-2; 9 nucleotides align to TRBD2. V lost 4 bases to trimming and J lost 4 bases; unmatched junction nucleotides: 8. In germline, CDR1 is SGDLS, CDR2 YYNGEE. The CDR3 covers 16 residues. CDR3 sequence reads: CASSPIAGDVTGELFF. In nucleotides, the CDR3 is TGTGCCAGCAGCCCTATAGCGGGGGATGTCACCGGGGAGCTGTTTTTT.